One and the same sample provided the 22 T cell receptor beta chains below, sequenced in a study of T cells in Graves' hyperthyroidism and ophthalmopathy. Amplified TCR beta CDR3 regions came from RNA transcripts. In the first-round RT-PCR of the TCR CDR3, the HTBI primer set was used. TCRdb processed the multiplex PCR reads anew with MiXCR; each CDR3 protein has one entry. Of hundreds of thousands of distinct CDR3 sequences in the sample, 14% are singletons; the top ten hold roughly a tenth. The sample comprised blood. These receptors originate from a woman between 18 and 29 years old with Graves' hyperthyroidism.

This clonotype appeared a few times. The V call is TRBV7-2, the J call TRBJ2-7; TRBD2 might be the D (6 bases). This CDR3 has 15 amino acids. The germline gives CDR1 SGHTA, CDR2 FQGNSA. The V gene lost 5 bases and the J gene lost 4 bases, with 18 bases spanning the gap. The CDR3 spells CASSLPFERVYEQYF. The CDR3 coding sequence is TGTGCCAGCAGCCTCCCCTTTGAGCGGGTATACGAGCAGTACTTC.

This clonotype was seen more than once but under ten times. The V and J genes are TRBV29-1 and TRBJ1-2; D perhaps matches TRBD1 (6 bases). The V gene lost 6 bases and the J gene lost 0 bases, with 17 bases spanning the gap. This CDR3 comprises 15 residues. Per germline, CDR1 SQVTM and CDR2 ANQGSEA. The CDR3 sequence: CSVADPTGANYGYTF. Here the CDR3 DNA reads TGCAGCGTCGCGGACCCGACAGGAGCTAACTATGGCTACACCTTC.

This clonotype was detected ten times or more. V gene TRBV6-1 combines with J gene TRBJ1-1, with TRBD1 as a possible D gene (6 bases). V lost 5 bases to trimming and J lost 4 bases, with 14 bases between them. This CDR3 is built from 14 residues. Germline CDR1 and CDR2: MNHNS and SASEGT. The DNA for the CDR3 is TGTGCCAGCAGTTCCCGGACAGCGATCACTGAAGCTTTCTTT. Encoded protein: CASSSRTAITEAFF.

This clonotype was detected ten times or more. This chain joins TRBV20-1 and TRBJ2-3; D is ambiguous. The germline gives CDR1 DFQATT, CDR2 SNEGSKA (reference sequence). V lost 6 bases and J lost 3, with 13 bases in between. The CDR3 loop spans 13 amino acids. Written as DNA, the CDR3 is TGCAGTGCCCCCACCGGGCTGACAGATACGCAGTATTTT. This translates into CSAPTGLTDTQYF.

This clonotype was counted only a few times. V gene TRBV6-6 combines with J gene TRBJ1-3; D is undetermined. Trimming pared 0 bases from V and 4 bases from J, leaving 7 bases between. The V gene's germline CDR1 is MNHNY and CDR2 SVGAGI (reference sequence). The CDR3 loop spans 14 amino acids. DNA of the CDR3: TGTGCCAGCAGTTACTCCCAATCGGGAAACACCATATATTTT. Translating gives CASSYSQSGNTIYF.

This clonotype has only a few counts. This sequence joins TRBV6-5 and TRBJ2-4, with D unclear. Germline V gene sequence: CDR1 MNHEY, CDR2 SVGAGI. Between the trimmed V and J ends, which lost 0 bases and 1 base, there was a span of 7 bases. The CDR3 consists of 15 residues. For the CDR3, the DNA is TGTGCCAGCAGTTACTCTACTAAGGCCAAAAACATTCAGTACTTC. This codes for CASSYSTKAKNIQYF.

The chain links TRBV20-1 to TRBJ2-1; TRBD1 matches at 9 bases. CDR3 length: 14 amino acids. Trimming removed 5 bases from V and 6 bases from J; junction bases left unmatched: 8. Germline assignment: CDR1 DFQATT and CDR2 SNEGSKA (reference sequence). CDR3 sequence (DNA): TGCAGTGCTGCCCGACAGGGGGGGATCAATGAGCAGTTCTTC. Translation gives CSAARQGGINEQFF.

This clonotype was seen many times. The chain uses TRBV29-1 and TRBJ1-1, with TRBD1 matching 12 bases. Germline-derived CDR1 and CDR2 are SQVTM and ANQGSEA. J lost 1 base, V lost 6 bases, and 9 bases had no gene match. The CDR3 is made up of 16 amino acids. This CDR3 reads CSVAGTGGDWNTEAFF. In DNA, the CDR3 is TGCAGCGTCGCTGGGACAGGGGGCGACTGGAACACTGAAGCTTTCTTT.

In DNA, the CDR3 is TGTGCCAGTCGCAAAGACAGGGGGCGCATGGGCAATCAGCCCCAGCATTTT. Translation: CASRKDRGRMGNQPQHF. The genes are TRBV19 and TRBJ1-5, with TRBD1 matching over 10 bases. CDR3 length: 17 residues. Germline CDR1 reads LNHDA; CDR2 reads SQIVND (reference sequence). Losses at the gene ends were 8 bases for V and 2 bases for J; bases not matched to a gene: 12.

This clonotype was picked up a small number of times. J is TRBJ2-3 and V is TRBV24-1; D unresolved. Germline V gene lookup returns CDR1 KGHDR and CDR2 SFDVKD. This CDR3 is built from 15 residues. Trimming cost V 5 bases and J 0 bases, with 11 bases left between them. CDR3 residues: CATSASGLSTDTQYF. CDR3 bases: TGTGCCACCAGTGCATCTGGGCTAAGCACAGATACGCAGTATTTT.

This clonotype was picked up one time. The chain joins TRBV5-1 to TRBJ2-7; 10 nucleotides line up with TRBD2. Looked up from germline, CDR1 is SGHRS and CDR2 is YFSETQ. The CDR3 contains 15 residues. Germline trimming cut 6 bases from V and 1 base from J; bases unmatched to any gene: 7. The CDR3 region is CASTRLAGDSYEQYF. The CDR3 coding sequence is TGCGCCAGCACTCGGCTAGCGGGAGATTCCTACGAGCAGTACTTC.

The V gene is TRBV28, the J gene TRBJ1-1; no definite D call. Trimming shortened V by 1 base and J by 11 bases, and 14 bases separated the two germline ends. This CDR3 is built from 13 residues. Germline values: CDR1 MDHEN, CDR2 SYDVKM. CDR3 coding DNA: TGTGCCAGCAGTTTATCCCTCCGTCGTCGGGCTTTCTTT. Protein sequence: CASSLSLRRRAFF.

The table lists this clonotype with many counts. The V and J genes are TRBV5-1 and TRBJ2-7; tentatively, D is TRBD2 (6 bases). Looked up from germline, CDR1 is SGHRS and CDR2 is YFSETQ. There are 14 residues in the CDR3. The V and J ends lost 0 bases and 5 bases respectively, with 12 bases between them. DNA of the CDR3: TGCGCCAGCAGCTTGGACGGGAGAGGCGACGAGCAGTACTTC. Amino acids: CASSLDGRGDEQYF.

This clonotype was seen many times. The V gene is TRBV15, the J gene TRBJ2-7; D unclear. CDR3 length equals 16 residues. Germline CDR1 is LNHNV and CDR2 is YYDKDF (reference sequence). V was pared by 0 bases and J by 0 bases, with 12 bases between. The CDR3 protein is CATSRERSTNSYEQYF. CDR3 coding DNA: TGTGCCACCAGCAGAGAACGTAGCACGAACTCCTACGAGCAGTACTTC.

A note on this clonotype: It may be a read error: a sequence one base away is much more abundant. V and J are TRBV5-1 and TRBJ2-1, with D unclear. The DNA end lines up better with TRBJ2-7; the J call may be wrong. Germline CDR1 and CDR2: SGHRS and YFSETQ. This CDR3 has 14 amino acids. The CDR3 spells CASSLGNSYNEQYF. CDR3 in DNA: TGCGCCAGCAGCTTAGGGAACTCCTACAATGAGCAGTACTTC.

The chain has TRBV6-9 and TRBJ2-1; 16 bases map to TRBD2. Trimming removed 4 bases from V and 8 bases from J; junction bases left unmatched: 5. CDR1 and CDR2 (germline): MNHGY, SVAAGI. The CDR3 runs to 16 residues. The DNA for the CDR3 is TGTGCCAGCAGTTCGGGGACTAGCGGGAGGGCTGATGAGCAGTTCTTC. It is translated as CASSSGTSGRADEQFF.

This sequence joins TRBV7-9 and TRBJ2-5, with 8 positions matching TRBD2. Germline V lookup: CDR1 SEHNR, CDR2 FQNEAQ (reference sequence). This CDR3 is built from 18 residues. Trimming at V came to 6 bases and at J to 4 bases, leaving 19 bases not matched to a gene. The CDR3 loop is CASRHKPAGVGVLETQYF. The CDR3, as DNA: TGTGCCAGCAGACACAAGCCAGCGGGAGTGGGCGTACTAGAGACCCAGTACTTC.

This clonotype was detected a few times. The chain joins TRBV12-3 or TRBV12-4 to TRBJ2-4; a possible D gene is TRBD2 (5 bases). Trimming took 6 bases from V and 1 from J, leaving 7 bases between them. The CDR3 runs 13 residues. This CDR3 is CASRRRAKNIQYF. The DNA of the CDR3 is TGTGCCAGCAGACGGAGGGCCAAAAACATTCAGTACTTC.

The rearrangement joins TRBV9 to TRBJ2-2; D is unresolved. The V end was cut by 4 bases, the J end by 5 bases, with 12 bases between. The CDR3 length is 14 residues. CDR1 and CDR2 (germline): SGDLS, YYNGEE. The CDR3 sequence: CASSSEAMTGELFF. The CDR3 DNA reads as TGTGCCAGCAGCTCCGAGGCGATGACCGGGGAGCTGTTTTTT.

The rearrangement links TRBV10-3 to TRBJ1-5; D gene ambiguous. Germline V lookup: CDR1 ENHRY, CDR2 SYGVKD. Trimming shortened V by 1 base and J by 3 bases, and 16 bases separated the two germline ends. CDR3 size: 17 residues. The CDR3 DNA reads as TGTGCCATCAGTGAGTTCTGGGCCGCTCGGGACAATCAGCCCCAGCATTTT. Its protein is CAISEFWAARDNQPQHF.

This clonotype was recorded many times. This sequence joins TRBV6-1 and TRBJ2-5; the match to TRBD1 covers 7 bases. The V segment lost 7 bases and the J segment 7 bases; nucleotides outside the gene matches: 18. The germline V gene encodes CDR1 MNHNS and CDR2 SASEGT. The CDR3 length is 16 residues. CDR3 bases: TGTGCCAGCACCGACTTTAGACAGGGTGGATTCCGGACCCAGTACTTC. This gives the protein CASTDFRQGGFRTQYF.

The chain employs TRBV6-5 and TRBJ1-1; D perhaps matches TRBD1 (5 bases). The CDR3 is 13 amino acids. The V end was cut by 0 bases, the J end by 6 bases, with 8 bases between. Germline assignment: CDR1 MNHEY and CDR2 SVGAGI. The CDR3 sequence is CASSYSGGPEAFF. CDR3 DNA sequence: TGTGCCAGCAGTTACTCGGGGGGTCCTGAAGCTTTCTTT.